A single sample is the source of the 5 T cell receptor beta chains below, sequenced in a study of cytomegalovirus exposure and HLA in healthy donors. A multiplex PCR was run with 60 Vbeta primers and 13 Jbeta primers. TCRdb keeps only in-frame clones here, not all; method: immunoSEQ multiplex PCR. Of fewer than 65,000 clones in the sample, roughly 80% are singletons; the top ten hold 1.5% to 2%. Sequencing input: PBMCs. The receptors stem from a man aged 25 to 40 in good health and CMV-seronegative.

The table lists this clone with a few counts. The chain is built from TRBV7-9 and TRBJ1-1; TRBD1 might be the D (5 bases). Trimming removed 1 base at V and 4 bases at J, with 10 bases between. Per germline, CDR1 SEHNR and CDR2 FQNEAQ (reference sequence). This CDR3 has 14 amino acids. Here the CDR3 reads CASSLGVRGTEAFF. Written as DNA, the CDR3 is TGTGCCAGCAGCTTAGGAGTTAGGGGCACTGAAGCTTTCTTT.

V and J are TRBV4-2 and TRBJ1-2, with D tentatively TRBD1 (5 bases). Trimming shortened V by 0 bases and J by 5 bases, and 16 bases separated the two germline ends. Per the germline V gene, CDR1 is LGHNA and CDR2 is YNFKEQ. CDR3 length: 16 residues. DNA of the CDR3: TGTGCCAGCAGCCAAGATTCCGAGGCGGGGGGATATGGCTACACCTTC. It translates to CASSQDSEAGGYGYTF.

The sample holds a few counts of this clone. This chain joins TRBV5-1 and TRBJ1-4; a possible D gene is TRBD1 (6 bases). Germline V lookup: CDR1 SGHRS, CDR2 YFSETQ. The CDR3 loop spans 16 amino acids. V gave up 3 bases and J gave up 0 bases, with 12 bases separating them. CDR3 amino acids: CASSSSRGSTNEKLFF. The CDR3 bases are TGCGCCAGCAGCTCCTCCAGGGGATCAACTAATGAAAAACTGTTTTTT.

This clone was seen just once. J is TRBJ2-1 and V is TRBV11-2; D possibly corresponds to TRBD2 (5 bases). V lost 5 bases and J lost 1, with 12 bases in between. Germline loops: CDR1 SGHAT, CDR2 FQNNGV. This CDR3 spans 15 amino acids. Here the CDR3 reads CASSVRRSSYNEQFF. The CDR3 DNA reads TGTGCCAGCAGCGTGCGGAGGAGTTCCTACAATGAGCAGTTCTTC.

The chain uses TRBV28 and TRBJ1-2, with a tentative D call TRBD1 (6 bases). The CDR3 is 13 residues long. The germline gives CDR1 MDHEN, CDR2 SYDVKM. Trimming removed 5 bases from V and 6 bases from J, with 13 bases in between. CDR3 protein: CASSQPDRNGYTF. CDR3 in DNA: TGTGCCAGCAGTCAGCCGGACAGAAATGGCTACACCTTC.